The clone carrying this TCR beta chain has at least ten counts. Compared with germline, one end of the junction differs, possibly owing to a read error. The data belong to a study of T cells of healthy individuals. Each CDR3 protein gets one entry after TCRdb re-called the 5' RACE reads with MiXCR. The sample includes around 90,000 distinct CDR3 sequences, approximately 5.4% of them seen just once. Germline lookup yields CDR1 MNHNY and CDR2 SVGAGI (reference sequence). The CDR3 spans 14 residues. The chain combines TRBV6-6 with TRBJ1-1; the match to TRBD1 covers 10 bases. This TCR was sampled from a female donor in good health. DNA for the CDR3: TGTGCCAGCAGGCCGGGACAGGGGAACGCTGAAGCTTTCTTT. This codes for CASRPGQGNAEAFF.